A single sample gave rise to the 3 T cell receptor beta chains below, sequenced in a study of T cell responses to AZD1222 COVID-19 vaccine. Profiled with immunoSEQ multiplex PCR; TCRdb holds only in-frame clones, not every one. This table has approximately 89,000 clones, 70% to 90% appearing once. Source: peripheral blood, taken on day 0 of AZD1222 vaccination. Receptor source: an adult in good health.

The V gene is TRBV6-1, the J gene TRBJ1-4; D is undetermined. Germline CDR1 MNHNS, CDR2 SASEGT. CDR3 length: 14 residues. V lost 3 bases to trimming and J lost 3 bases, with 8 bases between them. In nucleotides, the CDR3 is TGTGCCAGCAGTGATCTGAGGGCTAATGAAAAACTGTTTTTT. This codes for CASSDLRANEKLFF.

The rearrangement joins TRBV5-1 to TRBJ1-1; 9 positions agree with TRBD1. CDR3 size: 15 residues. V gave up 3 bases and J gave up 2 bases; unmatched junction bases: 5. Germline assignment: CDR1 SGHRS and CDR2 YFSETQ. DNA of the CDR3: TGCGCCAGCAGCTCCGGGGACAGGGAAAACACTGAAGCTTTCTTT. Its protein product is CASSSGDRENTEAFF.

The chain recombines TRBV14 with TRBJ1-1; D remains ambiguous. Trimming removed 4 bases from V and 0 bases from J, with 6 bases in between. The CDR3 covers 13 residues. Germline CDR1 SGHDN, CDR2 FVKESK. The CDR3 DNA reads TGTGCCAGCAGCCGCCACATGAACACTGAAGCTTTCTTT. As protein: CASSRHMNTEAFF.